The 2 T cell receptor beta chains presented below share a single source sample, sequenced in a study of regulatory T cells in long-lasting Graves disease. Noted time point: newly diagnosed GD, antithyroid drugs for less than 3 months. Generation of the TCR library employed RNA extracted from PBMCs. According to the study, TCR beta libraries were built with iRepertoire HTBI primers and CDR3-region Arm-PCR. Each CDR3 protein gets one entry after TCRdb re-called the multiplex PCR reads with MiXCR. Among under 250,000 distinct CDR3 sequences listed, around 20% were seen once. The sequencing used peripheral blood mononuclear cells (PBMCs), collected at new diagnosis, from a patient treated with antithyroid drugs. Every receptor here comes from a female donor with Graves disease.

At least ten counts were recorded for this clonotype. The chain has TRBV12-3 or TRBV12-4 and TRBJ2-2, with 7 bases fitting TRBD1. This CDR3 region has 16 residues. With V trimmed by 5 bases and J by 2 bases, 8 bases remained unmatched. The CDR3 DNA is TGTGCCAGCAGTGATCTAAACAGGGGAAACACCGGGGAGCTGTTTTTT. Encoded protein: CASSDLNRGNTGELFF.

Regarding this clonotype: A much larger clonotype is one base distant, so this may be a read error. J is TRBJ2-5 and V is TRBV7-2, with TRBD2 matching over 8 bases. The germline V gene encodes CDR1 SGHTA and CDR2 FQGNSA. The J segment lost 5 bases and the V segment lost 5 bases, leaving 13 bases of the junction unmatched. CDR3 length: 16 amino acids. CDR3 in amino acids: CASSLISGGKGETQYF. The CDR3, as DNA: TGTGCCAGCAGCCTGATATCGGGGGGGAAGGGGGAGACCCAGTACTTC. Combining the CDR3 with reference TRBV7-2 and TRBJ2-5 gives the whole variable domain GAGVSQSPSNKVTEKGKDVELRCDPISGHTALYWYRQSLGQGLEFLIYFQGNSAPDKSGLPSDRFSAERTGGSVSTLTIQRTQQEDSAVYLCASSLISGGKGETQYFGPGTRLLVL.